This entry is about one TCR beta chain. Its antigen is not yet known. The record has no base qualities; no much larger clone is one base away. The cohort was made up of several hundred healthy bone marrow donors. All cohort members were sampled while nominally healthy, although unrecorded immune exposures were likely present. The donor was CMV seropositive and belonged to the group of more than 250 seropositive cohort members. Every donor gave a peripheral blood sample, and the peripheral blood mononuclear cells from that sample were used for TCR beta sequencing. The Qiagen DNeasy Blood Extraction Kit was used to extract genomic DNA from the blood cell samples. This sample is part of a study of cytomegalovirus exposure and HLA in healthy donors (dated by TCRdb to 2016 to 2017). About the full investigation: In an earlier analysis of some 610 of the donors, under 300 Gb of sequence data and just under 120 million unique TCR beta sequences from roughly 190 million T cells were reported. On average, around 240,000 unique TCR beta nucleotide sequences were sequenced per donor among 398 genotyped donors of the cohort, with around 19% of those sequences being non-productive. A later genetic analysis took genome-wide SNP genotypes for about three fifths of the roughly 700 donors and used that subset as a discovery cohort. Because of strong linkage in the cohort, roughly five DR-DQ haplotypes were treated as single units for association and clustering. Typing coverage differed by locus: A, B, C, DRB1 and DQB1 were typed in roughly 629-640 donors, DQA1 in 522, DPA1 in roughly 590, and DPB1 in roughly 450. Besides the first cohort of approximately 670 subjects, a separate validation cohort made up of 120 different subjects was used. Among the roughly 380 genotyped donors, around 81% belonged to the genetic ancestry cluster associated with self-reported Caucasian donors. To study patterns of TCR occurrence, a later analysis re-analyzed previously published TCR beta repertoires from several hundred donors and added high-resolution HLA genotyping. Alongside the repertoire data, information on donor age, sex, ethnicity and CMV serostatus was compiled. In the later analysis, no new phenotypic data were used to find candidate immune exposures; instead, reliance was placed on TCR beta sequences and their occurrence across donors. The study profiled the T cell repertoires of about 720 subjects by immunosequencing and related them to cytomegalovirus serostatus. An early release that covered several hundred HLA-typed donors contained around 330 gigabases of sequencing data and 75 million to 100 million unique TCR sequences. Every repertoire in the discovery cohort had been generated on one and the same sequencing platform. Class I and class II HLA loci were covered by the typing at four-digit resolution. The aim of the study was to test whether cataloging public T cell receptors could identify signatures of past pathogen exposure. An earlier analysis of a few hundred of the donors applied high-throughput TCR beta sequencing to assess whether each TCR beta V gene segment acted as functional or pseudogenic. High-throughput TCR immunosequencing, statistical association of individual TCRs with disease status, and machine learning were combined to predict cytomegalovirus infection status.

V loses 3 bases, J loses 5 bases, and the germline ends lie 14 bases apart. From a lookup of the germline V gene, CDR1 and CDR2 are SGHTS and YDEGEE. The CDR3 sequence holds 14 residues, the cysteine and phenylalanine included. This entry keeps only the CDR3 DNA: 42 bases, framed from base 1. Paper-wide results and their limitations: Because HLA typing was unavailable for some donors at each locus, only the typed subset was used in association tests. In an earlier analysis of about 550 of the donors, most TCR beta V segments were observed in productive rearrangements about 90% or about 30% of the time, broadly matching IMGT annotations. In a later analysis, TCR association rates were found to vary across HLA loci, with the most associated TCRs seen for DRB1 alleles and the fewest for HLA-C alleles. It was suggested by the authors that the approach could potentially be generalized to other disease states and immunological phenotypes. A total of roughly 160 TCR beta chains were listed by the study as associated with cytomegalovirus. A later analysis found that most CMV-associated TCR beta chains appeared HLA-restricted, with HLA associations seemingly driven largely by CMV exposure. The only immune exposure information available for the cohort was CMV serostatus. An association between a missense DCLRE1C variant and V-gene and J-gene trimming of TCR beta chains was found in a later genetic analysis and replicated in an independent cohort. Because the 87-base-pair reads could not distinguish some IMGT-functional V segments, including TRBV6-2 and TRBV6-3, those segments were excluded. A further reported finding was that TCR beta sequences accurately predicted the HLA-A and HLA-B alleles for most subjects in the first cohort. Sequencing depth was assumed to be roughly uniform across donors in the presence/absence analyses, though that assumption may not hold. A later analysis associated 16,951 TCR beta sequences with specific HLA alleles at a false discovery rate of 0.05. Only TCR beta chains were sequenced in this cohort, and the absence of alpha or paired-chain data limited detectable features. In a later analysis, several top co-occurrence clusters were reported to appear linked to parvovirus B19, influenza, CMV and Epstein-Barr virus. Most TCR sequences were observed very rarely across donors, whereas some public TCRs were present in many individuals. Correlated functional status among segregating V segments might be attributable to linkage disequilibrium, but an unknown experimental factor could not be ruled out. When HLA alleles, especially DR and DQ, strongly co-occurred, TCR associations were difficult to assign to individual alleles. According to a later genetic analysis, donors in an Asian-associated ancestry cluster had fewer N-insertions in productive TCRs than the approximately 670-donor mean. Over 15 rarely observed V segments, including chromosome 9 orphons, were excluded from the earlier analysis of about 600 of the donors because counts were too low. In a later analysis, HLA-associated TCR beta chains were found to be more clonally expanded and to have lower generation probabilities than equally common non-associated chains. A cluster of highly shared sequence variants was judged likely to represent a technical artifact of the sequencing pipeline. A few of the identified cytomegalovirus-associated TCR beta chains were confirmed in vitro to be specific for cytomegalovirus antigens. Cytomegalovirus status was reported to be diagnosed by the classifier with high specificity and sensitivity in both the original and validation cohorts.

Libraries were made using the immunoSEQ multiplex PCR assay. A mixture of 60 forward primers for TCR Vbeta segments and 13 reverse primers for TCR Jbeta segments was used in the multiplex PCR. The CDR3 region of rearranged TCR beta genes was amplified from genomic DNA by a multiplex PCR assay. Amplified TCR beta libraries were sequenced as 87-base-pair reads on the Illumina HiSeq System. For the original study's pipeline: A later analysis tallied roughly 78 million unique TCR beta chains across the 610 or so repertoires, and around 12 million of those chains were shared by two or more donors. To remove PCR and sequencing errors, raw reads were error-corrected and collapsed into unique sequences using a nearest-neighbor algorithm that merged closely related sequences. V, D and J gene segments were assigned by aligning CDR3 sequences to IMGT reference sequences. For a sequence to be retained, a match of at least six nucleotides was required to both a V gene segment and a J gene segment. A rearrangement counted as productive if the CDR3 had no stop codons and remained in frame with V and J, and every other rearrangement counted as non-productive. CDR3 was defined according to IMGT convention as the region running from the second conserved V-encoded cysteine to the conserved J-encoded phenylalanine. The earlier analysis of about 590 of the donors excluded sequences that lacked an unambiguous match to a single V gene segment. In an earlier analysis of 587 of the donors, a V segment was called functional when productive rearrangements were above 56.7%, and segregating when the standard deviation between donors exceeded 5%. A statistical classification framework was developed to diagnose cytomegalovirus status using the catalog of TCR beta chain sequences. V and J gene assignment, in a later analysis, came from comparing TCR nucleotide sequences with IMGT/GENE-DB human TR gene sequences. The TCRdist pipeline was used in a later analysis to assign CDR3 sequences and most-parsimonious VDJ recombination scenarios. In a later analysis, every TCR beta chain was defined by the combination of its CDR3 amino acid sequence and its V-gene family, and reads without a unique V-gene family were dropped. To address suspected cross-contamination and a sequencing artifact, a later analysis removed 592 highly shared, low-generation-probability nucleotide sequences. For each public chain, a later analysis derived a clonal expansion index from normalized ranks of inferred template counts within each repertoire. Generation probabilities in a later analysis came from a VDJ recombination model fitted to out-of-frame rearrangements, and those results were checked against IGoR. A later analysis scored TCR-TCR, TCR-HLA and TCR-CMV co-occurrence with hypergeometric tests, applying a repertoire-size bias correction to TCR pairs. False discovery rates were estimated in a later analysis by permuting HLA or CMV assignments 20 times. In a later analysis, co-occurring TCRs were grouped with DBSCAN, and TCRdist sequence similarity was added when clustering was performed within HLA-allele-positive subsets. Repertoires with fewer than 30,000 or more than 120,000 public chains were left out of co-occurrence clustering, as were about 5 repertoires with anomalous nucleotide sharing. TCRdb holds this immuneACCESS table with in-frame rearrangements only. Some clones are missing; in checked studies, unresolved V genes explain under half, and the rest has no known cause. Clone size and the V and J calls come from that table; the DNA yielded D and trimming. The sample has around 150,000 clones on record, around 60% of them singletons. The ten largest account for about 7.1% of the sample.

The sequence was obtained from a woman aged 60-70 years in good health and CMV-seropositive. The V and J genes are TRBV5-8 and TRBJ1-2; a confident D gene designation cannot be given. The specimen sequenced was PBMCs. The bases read TGTGCCAGCAGCTCATCGATGGAGCCTTATGGCTACACCTTC. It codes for CASSSSMEPYGYTF.